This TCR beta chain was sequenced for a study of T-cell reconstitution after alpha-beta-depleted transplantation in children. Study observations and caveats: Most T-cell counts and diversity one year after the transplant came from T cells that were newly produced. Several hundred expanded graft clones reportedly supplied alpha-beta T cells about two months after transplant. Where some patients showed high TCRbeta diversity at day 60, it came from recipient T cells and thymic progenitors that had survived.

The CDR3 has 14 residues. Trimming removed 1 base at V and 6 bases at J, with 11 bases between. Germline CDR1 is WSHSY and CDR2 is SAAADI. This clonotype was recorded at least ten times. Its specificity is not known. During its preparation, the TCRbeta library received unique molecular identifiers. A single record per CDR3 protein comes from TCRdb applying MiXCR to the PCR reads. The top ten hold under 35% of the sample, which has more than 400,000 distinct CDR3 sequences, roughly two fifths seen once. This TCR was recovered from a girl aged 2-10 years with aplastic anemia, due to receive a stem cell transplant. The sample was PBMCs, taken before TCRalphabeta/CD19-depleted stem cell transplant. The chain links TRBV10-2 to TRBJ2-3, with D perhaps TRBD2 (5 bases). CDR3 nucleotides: TGCGCCAGCAGTGAGTGGGCTAGCATGGATACGCAGTATTTT. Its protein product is CASSEWASMDTQYF.